This entry lists 9 T cell receptor beta chains sequenced from one sample in a study of T cell responses to AZD1222 COVID-19 vaccine. Libraries were prepared by immunoSEQ multiplex PCR; TCRdb keeps only in-frame clonotypes and omits some of them. The sample carries 110,000 to 150,000 clones, around nine tenths recorded once. Sequenced here: peripheral blood, sampled on day 0 of AZD1222 vaccination. Receptors were obtained from an adult in good health.

There are a few counts of this clone. This chain joins TRBV12-3 or TRBV12-4 and TRBJ1-2; perhaps TRBD1 as D (6 bases). V lost 6 bases and J lost 4, with 12 bases in between. The CDR3 spans 13 residues. The CDR3: CASSYGTTYGYTF. In DNA form, the CDR3 reads TGTGCCAGCAGCTATGGGACAACCTATGGCTACACCTTC.

The gene calls are TRBV15 and TRBJ2-7; TRBD2 aligns across 9 bases. Per the germline V gene, CDR1 is LNHNV and CDR2 is YYDKDF (reference sequence). This CDR3 has 16 residues. The V gene end was trimmed by 1 base and the J gene end by 4 bases; junction bases not matched to a gene: 8. DNA for the CDR3: TGTGCCACCAGCAGAGCCCAGGAGGCGGGAGGGTACGAGCAGTACTTC. Its protein product is CATSRAQEAGGYEQYF.

The V call is TRBV12-3 or TRBV12-4, the J call TRBJ2-3, with D uncertain. This CDR3 is 12 amino acids long. Trimming shortened V by 1 base and J by 5 bases, and 4 bases separated the two germline ends. CDR3: CASSLVKDTQYF. The CDR3, as DNA: TGTGCCAGCAGTTTAGTAAAAGATACGCAGTATTTT.

CDR3 protein: CATKGGTNDNEQFF. The CDR3 DNA follows: TGTGCCACAAAAGGCGGGACAAACGACAATGAGCAGTTCTTC. This rearrangement joins TRBV6-1 to TRBJ2-1, with D tentatively TRBD1 or TRBD2 (6 bases each). Deletions cut 10 bases from V and 5 bases from J, with 18 bases between. The germline V gene encodes CDR1 MNHNS and CDR2 SASEGT. The CDR3 extends over 14 amino acids.

V usage is TRBV28 and J usage is TRBJ1-5; tentative D call: TRBD1 (6 bases). Germline V gives CDR1 MDHEN, CDR2 SYDVKM. Trimming pared 8 bases from V and 6 bases from J, leaving 17 bases between. CDR3 length: 14 residues. The CDR3 is CASAMGGARQPQHF. The CDR3 bases are TGTGCCAGCGCAATGGGGGGGGCGCGTCAGCCCCAGCATTTT.

CDR3 nucleotides: TGCGCCAGCAGCTTGGACCGGGGCCCTAATGAAAAACTGTTTTTT. Amino acids: CASSLDRGPNEKLFF. The V call is TRBV5-1, the J call TRBJ1-4; a possible D gene is TRBD1 (5 bases). V gave up 0 bases and J gave up 3 bases, with 9 bases separating them. The CDR3 sequence is 15 residues long. Per the germline V gene, CDR1 is SGHRS and CDR2 is YFSETQ.

The rearrangement links TRBV27 to TRBJ1-1; tentative D call: TRBD1 (5 bases). The germline V gene has CDR1 MNHEY and CDR2 SMNVEV (reference sequence). Trimming removed 6 bases at V and 0 bases at J, with 11 bases between. CDR3 length: 14 residues. CDR3: CASSPGTVNTEAFF. Here the CDR3 DNA reads TGTGCCAGCAGCCCCGGGACGGTGAACACTGAAGCTTTCTTT.

V and J are TRBV28 and TRBJ1-5; TRBD1 is a possible D gene (5 bases). Germline CDR1 is MDHEN and CDR2 is SYDVKM. The CDR3 is 14 residues long. Trimming removed 2 bases at V and 4 bases at J, with 9 bases between. CDR3 amino acids: CASSLGGSNQPQHF. CDR3 nucleotides: TGTGCCAGCAGTTTAGGGGGATCAAATCAGCCCCAGCATTTT. Based on the CDR3 plus reference TRBV28 and TRBJ1-5, the full variable domain is DVKVTQSSRYLVKRTGEKVFLECVQDMDHENMFWYRQDPGLGLRLIYFSYDVKMKEKGDIPEGYSVSREKKERFSLILESASTNQTSMYLCASSLGGSNQPQHFGDGTRLSIL.

The V gene is TRBV19, the J gene TRBJ2-2, with a possible D match to TRBD2 (6 bases). Deletions cut 1 base from V and 4 bases from J, with 10 bases between. Germline CDR1 reads LNHDA; CDR2 reads SQIVND (reference sequence). This CDR3 region has 15 residues. The chain's CDR3 is CASSIGGGPTGELFF. The CDR3 DNA reads as TGTGCCAGTAGTATAGGCGGAGGGCCCACCGGGGAGCTGTTTTTT.